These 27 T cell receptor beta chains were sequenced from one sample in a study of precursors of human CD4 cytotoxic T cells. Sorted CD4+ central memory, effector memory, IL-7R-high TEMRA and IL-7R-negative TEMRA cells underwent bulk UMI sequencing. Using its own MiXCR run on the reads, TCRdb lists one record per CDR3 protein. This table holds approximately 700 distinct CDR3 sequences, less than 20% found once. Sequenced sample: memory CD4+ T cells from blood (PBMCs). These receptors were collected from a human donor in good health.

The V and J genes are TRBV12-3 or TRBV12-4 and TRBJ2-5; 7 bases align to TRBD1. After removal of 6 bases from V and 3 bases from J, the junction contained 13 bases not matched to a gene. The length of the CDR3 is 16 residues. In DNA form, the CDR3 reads TGTGCCAGCAGCAGACTCTTCCCGGGACAGAAAGAGACCCAGTACTTC. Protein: CASSRLFPGQKETQYF.

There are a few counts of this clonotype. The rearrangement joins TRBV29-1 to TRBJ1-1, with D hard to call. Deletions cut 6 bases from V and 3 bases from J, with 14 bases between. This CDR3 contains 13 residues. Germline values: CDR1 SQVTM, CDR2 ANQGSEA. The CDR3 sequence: CSVKSPRDTEAFF. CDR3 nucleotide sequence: TGCAGCGTGAAGTCTCCTCGGGACACTGAAGCTTTCTTT.

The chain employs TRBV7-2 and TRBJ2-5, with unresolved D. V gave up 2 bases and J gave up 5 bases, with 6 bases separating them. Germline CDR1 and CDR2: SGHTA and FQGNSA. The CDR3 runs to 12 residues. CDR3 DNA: TGTGCCAGCAGCTTAATGGGGGAGACCCAGTACTTC. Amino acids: CASSLMGETQYF.

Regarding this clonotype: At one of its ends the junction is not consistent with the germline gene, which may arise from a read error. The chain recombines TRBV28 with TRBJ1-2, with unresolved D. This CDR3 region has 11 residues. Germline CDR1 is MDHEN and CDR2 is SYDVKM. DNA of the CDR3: TGTGCCGGCAGTTTAACCTATGGCTACACCTTC. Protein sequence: CAGSLTYGYTF.

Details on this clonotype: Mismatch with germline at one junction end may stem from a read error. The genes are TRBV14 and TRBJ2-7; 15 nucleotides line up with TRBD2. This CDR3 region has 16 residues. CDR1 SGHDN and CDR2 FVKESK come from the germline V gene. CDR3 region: CTSSRGLAGGLGAQYF. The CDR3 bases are TGTACCAGCAGCCGGGGACTAGCGGGAGGATTAGGAGCTCAGTACTTC.

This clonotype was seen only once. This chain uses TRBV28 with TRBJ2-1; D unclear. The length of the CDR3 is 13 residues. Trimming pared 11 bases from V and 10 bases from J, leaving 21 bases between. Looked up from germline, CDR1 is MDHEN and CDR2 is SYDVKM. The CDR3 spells CAATREEIGEQFF. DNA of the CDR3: TGTGCCGCCACAAGGGAAGAAATAGGGGAGCAGTTCTTC.

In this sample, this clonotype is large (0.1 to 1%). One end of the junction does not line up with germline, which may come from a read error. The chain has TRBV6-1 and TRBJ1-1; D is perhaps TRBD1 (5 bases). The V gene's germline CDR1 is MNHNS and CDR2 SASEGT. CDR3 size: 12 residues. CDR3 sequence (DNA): TGTGCCAGCAGTACAAACAGGAGGCTAGGGACCTTT. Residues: CASSTNRRLGTF.

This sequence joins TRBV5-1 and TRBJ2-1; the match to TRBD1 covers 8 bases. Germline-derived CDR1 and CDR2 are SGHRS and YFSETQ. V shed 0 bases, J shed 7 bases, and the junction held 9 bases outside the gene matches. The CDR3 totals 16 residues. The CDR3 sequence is CASSLGPRTGSNEQFF. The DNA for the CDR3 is TGCGCCAGCAGCTTGGGACCTAGGACAGGGTCAAATGAGCAGTTCTTC.

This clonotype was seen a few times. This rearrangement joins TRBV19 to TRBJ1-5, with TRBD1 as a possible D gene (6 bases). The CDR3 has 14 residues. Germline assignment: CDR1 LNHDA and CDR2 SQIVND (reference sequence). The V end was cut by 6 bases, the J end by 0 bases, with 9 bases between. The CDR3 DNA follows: TGTGCCAGTAGCCAGGGGAATAGCAATCAGCCCCAGCATTTT. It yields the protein CASSQGNSNQPQHF.

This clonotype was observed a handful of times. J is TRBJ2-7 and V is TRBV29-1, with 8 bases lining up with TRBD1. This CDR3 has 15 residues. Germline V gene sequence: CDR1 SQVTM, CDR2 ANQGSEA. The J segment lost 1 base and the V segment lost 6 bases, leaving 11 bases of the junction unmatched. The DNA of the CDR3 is TGCAGCGTCGCCGGTCCAGGGGGCGCTTCCTACGAGCAGTACTTC. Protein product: CSVAGPGGASYEQYF.

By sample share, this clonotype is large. The CDR3 here is CASSLGGTSYEQYF. The CDR3 DNA is TGTGCCAGCAGTTTAGGGGGGACCTCCTACGAGCAGTACTTC. The rearrangement joins TRBV12-3 or TRBV12-4 to TRBJ2-7, with D perhaps TRBD1 or TRBD2 (5 bases each). The germline V and J ends were trimmed by 1 base and 0 bases, with 7 bases remaining between them. This CDR3 is built from 14 residues.

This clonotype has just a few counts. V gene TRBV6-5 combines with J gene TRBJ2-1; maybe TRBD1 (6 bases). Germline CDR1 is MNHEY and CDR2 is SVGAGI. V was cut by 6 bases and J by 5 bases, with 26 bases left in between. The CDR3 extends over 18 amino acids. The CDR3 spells CASSPPPQGQYDHNEQFF. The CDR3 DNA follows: TGTGCCAGCAGCCCCCCCCCACAGGGACAATACGACCACAATGAGCAGTTCTTC.

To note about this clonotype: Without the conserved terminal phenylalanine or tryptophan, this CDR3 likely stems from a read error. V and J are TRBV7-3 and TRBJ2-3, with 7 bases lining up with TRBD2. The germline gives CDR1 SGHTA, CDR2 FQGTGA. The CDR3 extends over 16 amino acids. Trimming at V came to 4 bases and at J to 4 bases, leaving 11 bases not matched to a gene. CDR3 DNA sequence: TGTGCCAGCAGCTCTAGAGCGGGAAACCCGGCAGATACGCAGTATCTT. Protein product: CASSSRAGNPADTQYL.

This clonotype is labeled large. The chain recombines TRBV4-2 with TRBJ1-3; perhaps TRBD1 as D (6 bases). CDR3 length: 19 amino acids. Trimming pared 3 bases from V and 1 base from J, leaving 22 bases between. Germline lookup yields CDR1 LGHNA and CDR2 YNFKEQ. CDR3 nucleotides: TGTGCCAGCAGCCAGGCCGGGACTATCGGCAGGGGTTCTGGAAACACCATATATTTT. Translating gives CASSQAGTIGRGSGNTIYF.

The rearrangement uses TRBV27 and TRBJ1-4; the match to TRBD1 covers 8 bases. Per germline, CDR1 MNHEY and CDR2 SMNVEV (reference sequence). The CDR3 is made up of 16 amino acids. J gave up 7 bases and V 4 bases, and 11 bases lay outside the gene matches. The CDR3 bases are TGTGCCAGCAGTTCCCGGACCAGGGGGCAGAGTGAAAAACTGTTTTTT. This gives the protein CASSSRTRGQSEKLFF. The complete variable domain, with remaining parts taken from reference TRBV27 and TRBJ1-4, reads EAQVTQNPRYLITVTGKKLTVTCSQNMNHEYMSWYRQDPGLGLRQIYYSMNVEVTDKGDVPEGYKVSRKEKRNFPLILESPSPNQTSLYFCASSSRTRGQSEKLFFGSGTQLSVL.

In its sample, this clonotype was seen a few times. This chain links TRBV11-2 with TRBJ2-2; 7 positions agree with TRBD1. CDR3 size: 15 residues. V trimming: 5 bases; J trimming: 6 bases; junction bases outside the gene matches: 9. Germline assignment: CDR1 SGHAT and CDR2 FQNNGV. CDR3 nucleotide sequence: TGTGCCAGCAGCCGAAGACAGGGAAGTGCCGGGGAGCTGTTTTTT. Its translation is CASSRRQGSAGELFF.

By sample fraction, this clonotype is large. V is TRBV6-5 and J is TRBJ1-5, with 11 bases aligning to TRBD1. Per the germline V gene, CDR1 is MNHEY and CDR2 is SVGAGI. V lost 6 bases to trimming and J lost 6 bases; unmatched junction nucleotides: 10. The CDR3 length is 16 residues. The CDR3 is CASSRTGGAMGQPQHF. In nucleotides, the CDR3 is TGTGCCAGCAGCCGGACAGGGGGCGCGATGGGTCAGCCCCAGCATTTT.

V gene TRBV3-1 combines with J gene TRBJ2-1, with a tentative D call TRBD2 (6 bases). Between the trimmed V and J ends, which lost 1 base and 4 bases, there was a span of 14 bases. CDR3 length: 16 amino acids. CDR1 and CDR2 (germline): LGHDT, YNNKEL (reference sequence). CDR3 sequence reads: CASSQGFSRDYNEQFF. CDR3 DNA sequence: TGTGCCAGCAGCCAAGGCTTCTCGCGGGATTACAATGAGCAGTTCTTC.

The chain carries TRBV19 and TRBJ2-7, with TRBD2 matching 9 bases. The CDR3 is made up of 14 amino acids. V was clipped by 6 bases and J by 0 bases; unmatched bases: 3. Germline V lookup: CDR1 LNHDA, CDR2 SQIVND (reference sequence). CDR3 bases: TGTGCCAGTAGACAGACTAGCGGCTCCTACGAGCAGTACTTC. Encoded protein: CASRQTSGSYEQYF.

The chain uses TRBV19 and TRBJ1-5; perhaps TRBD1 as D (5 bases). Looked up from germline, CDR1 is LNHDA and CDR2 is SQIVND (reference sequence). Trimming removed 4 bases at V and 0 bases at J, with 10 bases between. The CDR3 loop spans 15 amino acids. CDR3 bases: TGTGCCAGTAGTACAGGGTCGTATAGCAATCAGCCCCAGCATTTT. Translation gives CASSTGSYSNQPQHF.

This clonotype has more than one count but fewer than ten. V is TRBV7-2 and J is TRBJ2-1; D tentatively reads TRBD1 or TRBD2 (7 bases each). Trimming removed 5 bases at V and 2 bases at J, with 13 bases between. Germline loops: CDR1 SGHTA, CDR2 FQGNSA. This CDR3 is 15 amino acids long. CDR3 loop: CASSSRGGAYNEQFF. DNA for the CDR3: TGTGCCAGCAGCAGCAGGGGGGGGGCCTACAATGAGCAGTTCTTC.

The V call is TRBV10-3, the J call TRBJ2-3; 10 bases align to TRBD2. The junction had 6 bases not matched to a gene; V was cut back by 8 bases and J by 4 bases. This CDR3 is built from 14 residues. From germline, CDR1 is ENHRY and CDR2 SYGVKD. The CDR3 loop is CAIGGLAAADTQYF. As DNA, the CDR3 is TGTGCCATCGGCGGACTAGCGGCCGCAGATACGCAGTATTTT.

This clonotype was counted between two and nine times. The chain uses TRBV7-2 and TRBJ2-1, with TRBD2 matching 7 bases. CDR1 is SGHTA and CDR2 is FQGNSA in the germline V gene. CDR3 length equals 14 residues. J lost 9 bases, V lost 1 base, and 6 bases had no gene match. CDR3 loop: CASSLGRASGEQFF. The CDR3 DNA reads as TGTGCCAGCAGCTTAGGTAGGGCTAGCGGTGAGCAGTTCTTC.

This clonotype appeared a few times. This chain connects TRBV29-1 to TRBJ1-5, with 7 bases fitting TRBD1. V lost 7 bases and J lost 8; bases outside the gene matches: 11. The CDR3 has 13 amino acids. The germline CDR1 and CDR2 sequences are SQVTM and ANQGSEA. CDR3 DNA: TGCAGCGCTGTAAGGGGGCTCGGAGAGCCCCAGCATTTT. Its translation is CSAVRGLGEPQHF.

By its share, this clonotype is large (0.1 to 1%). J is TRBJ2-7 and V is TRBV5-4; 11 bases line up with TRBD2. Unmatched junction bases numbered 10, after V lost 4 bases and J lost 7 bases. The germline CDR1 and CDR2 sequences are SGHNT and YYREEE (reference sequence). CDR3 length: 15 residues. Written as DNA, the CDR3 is TGTGCCAGCAGCCAACGACTAGCGGGAAATCTGGAGCAGTACTTC. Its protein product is CASSQRLAGNLEQYF.

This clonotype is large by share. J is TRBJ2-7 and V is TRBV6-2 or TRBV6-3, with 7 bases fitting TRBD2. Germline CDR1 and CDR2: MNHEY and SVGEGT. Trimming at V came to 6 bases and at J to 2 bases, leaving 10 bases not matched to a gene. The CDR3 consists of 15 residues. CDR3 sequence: CASSTPGLPTYEQYF. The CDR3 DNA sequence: TGTGCCAGCAGCACACCGGGACTACCAACCTACGAGCAGTACTTC.

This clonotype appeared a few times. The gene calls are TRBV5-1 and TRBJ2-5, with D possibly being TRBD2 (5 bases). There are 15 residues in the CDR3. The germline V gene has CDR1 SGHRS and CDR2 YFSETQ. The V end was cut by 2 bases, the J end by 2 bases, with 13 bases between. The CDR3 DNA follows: TGCGCCAGCAGCTTAGGAGGAATGGGTCAAGAGACCCAGTACTTC. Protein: CASSLGGMGQETQYF.